This paragraph reports one T cell receptor beta chain. Its antigen is unknown. The final CDR3 position lacks the conserved phenylalanine or tryptophan, pointing to a likely read error. This sample stems from a study of lung T cells in sarcoidosis with Löfgren's syndrome (dated by TCRdb to 2016 to 2017). With regard to the full study: Sarcoidosis was described as a granulomatous, mainly pulmonary disease marked by CD4+ T cell accumulation in bronchoalveolar lavage fluid. The repertoire analyses concentrated on Lofgren's syndrome patients. On the study overall, not on this receptor specifically: Compared with control subjects, Lofgren's syndrome patients reportedly showed the greatest expansion in the V gene segments TRAV12-1 and TRBV2. Sharing of TRAV12-1 and TRBV2 CDR3 motifs among multiple Lofgren's syndrome patients was reported, suggesting public CD4+ TCR repertoires. The study only suggested recognition of a sarcoidosis-associated antigen, and the antigen remained putative and unidentified. In alphabeta pairing analysis, TRAV12-1 was found to pair preferentially with TRBV2, and CDR3 homology was shown by the resulting paired TCRs.

Sequencing was carried out with an Illumina MiSeq. Clones were called with MiXCR by TCRdb after fastp trimmed the public reads at Q25, and only in-frame beta chains were retained. Each CDR3 protein appears once, grouped with its most common genes and DNA. The sample includes about 19,000 distinct CDR3 sequences, with roughly 23% observed a single time. The ten largest account for less than 0.95% of the sample. The CDR3 has 12 residues if both end residues are counted. Solely the CDR3 DNA is kept, with 36 bases framed from the first base. V gives up 3 bases and J gives up 8 bases, and the segment between their germline ends measures 10 bases. In the germline V gene, CDR1 corresponds to SGHDN and CDR2 to FVKESK. CD4+ T cells collected through bronchoalveolar lavage were the source used for profiling TCR repertoires.

The chain links TRBV14 with TRBJ1-2, with no D gene named confidently. The source of this sequence is a human donor with sarcoidosis (Löfgren's syndrome or another form), or a control subject (not recorded which). The sample comprised CD4+ T cells from bronchoalveolar lavage. The nucleotide sequence reads as follows: TGTGCCAGCAGCCACCCAGGATACGGCTACACCCTC. Translated, it reads CASSHPGYGYTL.